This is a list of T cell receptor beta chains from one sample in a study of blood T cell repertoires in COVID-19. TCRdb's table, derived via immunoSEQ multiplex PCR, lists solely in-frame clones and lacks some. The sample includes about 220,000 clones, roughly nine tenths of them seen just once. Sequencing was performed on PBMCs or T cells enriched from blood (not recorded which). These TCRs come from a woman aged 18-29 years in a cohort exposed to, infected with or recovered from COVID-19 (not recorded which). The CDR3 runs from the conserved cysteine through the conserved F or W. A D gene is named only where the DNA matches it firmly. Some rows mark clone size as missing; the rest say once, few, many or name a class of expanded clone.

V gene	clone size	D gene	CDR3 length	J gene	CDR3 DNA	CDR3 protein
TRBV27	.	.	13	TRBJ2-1	TGTGCCAGCAGTCCTCCCGGGAGTCCTGAGCAGTTCTTC	CASSPPGSPEQFF
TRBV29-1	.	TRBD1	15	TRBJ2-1	TGCAGCGTTGAAGGACGGGGACAGGGAGGGAATGAGCAGTTCTTC	CSVEGRGQGGNEQFF
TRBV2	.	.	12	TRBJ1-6	TGTGCCAGCAGTGAACGTAATTCACCCCTCCACTTT	CASSERNSPLHF
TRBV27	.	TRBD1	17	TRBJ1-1	TGTGCCAGCAGTGGGACCGGGACAGGGGGCAAGAACACTGAAGCTTTCTTT	CASSGTGTGGKNTEAFF
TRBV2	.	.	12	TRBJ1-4	TGTGCCAGCAGGAGGGACATTCAAAAACTGTTTTTT	CASRRDIQKLFF
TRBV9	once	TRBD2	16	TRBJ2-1	TGTGCCAGCAGCGTATTAAGCGGGGGGTTATACAATGAGCAGTTCTTC	CASSVLSGGLYNEQFF
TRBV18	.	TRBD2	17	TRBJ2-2	TGTGCCAGCTCACCAGAGGTCCTAGCGGAAAACACCGGGGAGCTGTTTTTT	CASSPEVLAENTGELFF
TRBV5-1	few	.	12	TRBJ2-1	TGCGCCAGCAGCTTGGCCGGCAATGAGCAGTTCTTC	CASSLAGNEQFF
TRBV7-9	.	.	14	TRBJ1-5	TGTGCCAGCAGCGACAACAGGGTCCTTCAGCCCCAGCATTTT	CASSDNRVLQPQHF
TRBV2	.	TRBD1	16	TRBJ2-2	TGTGCCAGCAGTGAGCAGGGGGATTTGAACACCGGGGAGCTGTTTTTT	CASSEQGDLNTGELFF
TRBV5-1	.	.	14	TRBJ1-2	TGCGCCAGCAGCTTGGGCAGTAATAACTATGGCTACACCTTC	CASSLGSNNYGYTF
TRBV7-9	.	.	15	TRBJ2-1	TGTGCCAGCAGCTTCGAGGCACCCTCCCCGGGAGAGCAGTTCTTC	CASSFEAPSPGEQFF
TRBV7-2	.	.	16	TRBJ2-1	TGTGCCAGCAGCCAGATACTAGCCCCGGTCCACAATGAGCAGTTCTTC	CASSQILAPVHNEQFF
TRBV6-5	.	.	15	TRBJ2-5	TGTGCCAGCAGTTACTCGATACACAGGCAAGAGACCCAGTACTTC	CASSYSIHRQETQYF
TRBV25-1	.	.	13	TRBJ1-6	TGTGCCAGCCGGACAACTTTTAATTCACCCCTCCACTTT	CASRTTFNSPLHF
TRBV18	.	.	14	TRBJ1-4	TGTGCCAGCTCACCCGCGGGCCCTAATGAAAAACTGTTTTTT	CASSPAGPNEKLFF
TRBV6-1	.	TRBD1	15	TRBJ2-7	TGTGCCAGCAGTGAAGTGGACAGGGAGCCGTACGAGCAGTACTTC	CASSEVDREPYEQYF
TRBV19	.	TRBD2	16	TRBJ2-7	TGTGCCAGTAGTATTAAGGGGGCGCGGGAGGGCGACGAGCAGTACTTC	CASSIKGAREGDEQYF
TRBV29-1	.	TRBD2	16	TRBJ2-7	TGCAGCGCAACTTTCAACCGGGACCGGGGGGACTACGAGCAGTACTTC	CSATFNRDRGDYEQYF
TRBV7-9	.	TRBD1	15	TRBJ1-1	TGTGCCAGCAGCACGACAGGGCCCTTGAACACTGAAGCTTTCTTT	CASSTTGPLNTEAFF
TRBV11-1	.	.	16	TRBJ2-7	TGTGCCAGCAGCTTAGCAGGGCGGCAGGGAAACTACGAGCAGTACTTC	CASSLAGRQGNYEQYF
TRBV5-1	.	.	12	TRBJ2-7	TGCGCCAGCAGCGGGACTCAGGGAAGAAAGTACTTC	CASSGTQGRKYF
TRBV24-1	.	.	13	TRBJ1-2	TGTGCCACCAGTGATTCAACGCGGGCTGGCTACACCTTC	CATSDSTRAGYTF
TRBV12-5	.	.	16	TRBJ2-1	TGTGCTAGTGGTACCCCTAGCACCAACTCCTACAATGAGCAGTTCTTC	CASGTPSTNSYNEQFF
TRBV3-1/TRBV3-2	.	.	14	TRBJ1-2	TGTGCCAGCAGCCAAGATCACACCAACTATGGCTACACCTTC	CASSQDHTNYGYTF
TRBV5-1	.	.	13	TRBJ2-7	TGCGCCACCCGGACTGAAAGCTCCTACGAGCAGTACTTC	CATRTESSYEQYF
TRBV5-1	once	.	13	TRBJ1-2	TGCGCCAGCAGCCTGCTGGGGGGACCCGGCTACACCTTC	CASSLLGGPGYTF
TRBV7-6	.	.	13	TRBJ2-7	TGTGCCAGCAGCTTAGCCACAGCCTACGAGCAGTACTTC	CASSLATAYEQYF
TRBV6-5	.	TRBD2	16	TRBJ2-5	TGTGCCAGCAGTTACGTTTCGACTAGCCGGCAAGAGACCCAGTACTTC	CASSYVSTSRQETQYF
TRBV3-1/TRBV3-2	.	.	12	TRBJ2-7	TGTGCCAGCAGCCAAGTCGGGTCCGAGCAGTACTTC	CASSQVGSEQYF
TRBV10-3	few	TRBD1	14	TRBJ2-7	TGTGCCATCAGGATGACAGGGGACCCCTACGAGCAGTACTTC	CAIRMTGDPYEQYF
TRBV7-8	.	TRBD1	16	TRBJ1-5	TGTGCCAGCAGCTTAAGGGGGACAGGGGGCGATCAGCCCCAGCATTTT	CASSLRGTGGDQPQHF
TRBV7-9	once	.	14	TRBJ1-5	TGTGCCAGCAGCTTAGTAGGAGACAATCAGCCCCAGCATTTT	CASSLVGDNQPQHF
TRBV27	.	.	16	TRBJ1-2	TGTGCCAGCACCCCCAGAGAGGGTGGTCTATATTATGGCTACACCTTC	CASTPREGGLYYGYTF
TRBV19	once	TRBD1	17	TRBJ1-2	TGTGCCAGTAGTAGGGGGGACAGGTATTTCGCGTACTATGGCTACACCTTC	CASSRGDRYFAYYGYTF
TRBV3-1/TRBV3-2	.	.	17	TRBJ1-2	TGTGCCAGCAGCCAAAGGGCAGGGGTTGGTGTAATCTATGGCTACACCTTC	CASSQRAGVGVIYGYTF
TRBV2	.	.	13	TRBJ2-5	TGTGCCACCAAAGGACAGATACAAGAGACCCAGTACTTC	CATKGQIQETQYF
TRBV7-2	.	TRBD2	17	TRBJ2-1	TGTGCCAGCAGCTTAGCGGGACTAGCGGGAGGTTACAATGAGCAGTTCTTC	CASSLAGLAGGYNEQFF
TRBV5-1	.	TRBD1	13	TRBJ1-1	TGCGCCTCTCAACCGGGGACAGGGAATGAAGCTTTCTTT	CASQPGTGNEAFF